The rows below give T cell receptor beta chains drawn from one sample of a study of T cells in localized non-small cell lung cancer. Produced via immunoSEQ multiplex PCR; TCRdb's table is partial and in-frame only. The table lists some 54,000 clones, about 78% of them singletons, with roughly 4% in the top ten. Material: PBMCs, obtained before any cancer treatment. These receptors originate from a woman aged 40-70 years with stage II lung adenocarcinoma. Each CDR3 is given with its conserved first and last residue. The order of the fields is J gene, D gene, clone size, V gene, CDR3 DNA, CDR3 protein. D genes are given only for firm matches. A clone size is listed for some rows: how often the clone was seen (once, few, many), or a class if it is expanded.

J gene: TRBJ1-5
D gene: NA
clone size: NA
V gene: TRBV11-2
CDR3 DNA: TGTGCCAGCGGACCAGGGGACAATCAGCCCCAGCATTTT
CDR3 protein: CASGPGDNQPQHF

J gene: TRBJ1-1
D gene: TRBD1
clone size: NA
V gene: TRBV2
CDR3 DNA: TGTGCCAGCAGTGAAACCGACAGGGTAGTTGAAGCTTTCTTT
CDR3 protein: CASSETDRVVEAFF

J gene: TRBJ2-7
D gene: NA
clone size: few
V gene: TRBV5-1
CDR3 DNA: TGCGCCAGCGCGGACGGGCTGGACGAGCAGTACTTC
CDR3 protein: CASADGLDEQYF

J gene: TRBJ2-2
D gene: TRBD2
clone size: NA
V gene: TRBV7-3
CDR3 DNA: TGTGCCAGCAGCCCAGCTAGCGGTACCGGGGAGCTGTTTTTT
CDR3 protein: CASSPASGTGELFF

J gene: TRBJ1-6
D gene: NA
clone size: NA
V gene: TRBV4-3
CDR3 DNA: TGCGCCAGCAGCCTTCTGGGGGGTTCACCCCTCCACTTT
CDR3 protein: CASSLLGGSPLHF

J gene: TRBJ1-4
D gene: NA
clone size: NA
V gene: TRBV6-6
CDR3 DNA: TGTGCCAGCCTCCTGGAAGTTGCAACTAATGAAAAACTGTTTTTT
CDR3 protein: CASLLEVATNEKLFF

J gene: TRBJ2-3
D gene: TRBD2
clone size: few
V gene: TRBV18
CDR3 DNA: TGTGCCAGCTCACCCCAACTAGCGGATTTAATCACAGATACGCAGTATTTT
CDR3 protein: CASSPQLADLITDTQYF

J gene: TRBJ1-5
D gene: NA
clone size: NA
V gene: TRBV19
CDR3 DNA: TGTGCCAGTACCTCCTCGAGCCTTTTCAATCAGCCCCAGCATTTT
CDR3 protein: CASTSSSLFNQPQHF

J gene: TRBJ2-1
D gene: TRBD2
clone size: few
V gene: TRBV5-6
CDR3 DNA: TGTGCCAGCAGCTTGAGAGCGGGGAAATACAATGAGCAGTTCTTC
CDR3 protein: CASSLRAGKYNEQFF

J gene: TRBJ1-1
D gene: NA
clone size: NA
V gene: TRBV5-4
CDR3 DNA: TGTGCCAGCAGCCCCGCCGGGTTGAACACTGAAGCTTTCTTT
CDR3 protein: CASSPAGLNTEAFF

J gene: TRBJ2-4
D gene: TRBD1
clone size: NA
V gene: TRBV19
CDR3 DNA: TGTGCCAGTAGGCCAACAGGGGAAGGGGCCAAAAACATTCAGTACTTC
CDR3 protein: CASRPTGEGAKNIQYF